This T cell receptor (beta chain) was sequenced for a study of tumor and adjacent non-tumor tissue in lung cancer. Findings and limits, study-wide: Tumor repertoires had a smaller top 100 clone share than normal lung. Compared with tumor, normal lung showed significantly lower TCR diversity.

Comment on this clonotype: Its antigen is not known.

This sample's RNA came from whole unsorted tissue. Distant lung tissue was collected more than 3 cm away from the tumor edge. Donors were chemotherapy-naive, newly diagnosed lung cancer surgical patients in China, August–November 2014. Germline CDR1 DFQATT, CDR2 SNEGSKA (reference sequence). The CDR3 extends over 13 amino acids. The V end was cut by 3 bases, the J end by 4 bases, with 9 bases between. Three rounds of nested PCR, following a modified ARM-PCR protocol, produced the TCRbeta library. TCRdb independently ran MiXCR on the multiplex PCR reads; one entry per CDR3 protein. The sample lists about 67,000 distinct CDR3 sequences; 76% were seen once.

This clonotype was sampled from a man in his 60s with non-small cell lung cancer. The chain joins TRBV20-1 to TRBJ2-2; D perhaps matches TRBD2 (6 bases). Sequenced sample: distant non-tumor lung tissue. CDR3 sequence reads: CSASSSATGELFF. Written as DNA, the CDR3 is TGCAGTGCTAGTTCTAGCGCCACCGGGGAGCTGTTTTTT.